This paragraph covers one T cell receptor beta chain sequence. This specimen comes from a study of cytotoxic CD8 clonotypes in ibrutinib-treated CLL. Across the whole study: Per sample, productive templates averaged around 230,000 and productive rearrangements averaged around 100,000.

Germline-derived CDR1 and CDR2 are SGHTA and FQGTGA. V lost 2 bases to trimming and J lost 6 bases, with 19 bases between them. The CDR3 contains 16 residues. For TCR beta libraries, about 2 micrograms of genomic DNA were obtained from cryopreserved PBMCs. Deep sequencing aimed at 1 in 200,000 to 1 in 1 million T cells' resolution. Only in-frame clones appear in the TCRdb table, and some are missing; sequencing was by immunoSEQ multiplex PCR. Altogether around 97,000 clones are present, 70% to 85% being singletons, with the ten largest covering about 33%. This receptor was identified in a human donor with chronic lymphocytic leukemia. Sequenced here: PBMCs, sampled after 12 months of ibrutinib treatment. The chain carries TRBV7-3 and TRBJ1-1; D is possibly TRBD1 (5 bases). The CDR3 is CASSLGLVGRGAEAFF. The CDR3 DNA reads as TGTGCCAGCAGCTTAGGGCTAGTCGGTAGGGGAGCTGAAGCTTTCTTT.